This TCR beta chain derives from a study of blood T cells in healthy people across ages. The second PCR ran roughly 6 to 11 cycles with a sample-barcoded 5' primer and J-beta primers. TCRdb reprocessed the 5' RACE reads with MiXCR, giving one entry per CDR3 protein. Of more than 900,000 distinct CDR3 sequences listed, 25% to 30% are singletons. No fewer than 7 million PBMCs went into each sample. This clonotype was seen a few times. In addition, the sample was reused for a study of T cells of mothers and their children. Per that paper: Over 5 children and their three healthy Caucasian mothers were the donors. Approximately 2.7 million TCR beta reads per child versus over 10 million per mother.

Sequenced sample: blood. The sequence was obtained from a middle-aged woman in good health.

The CDR3 nucleotides are TGTGCCAGCAGTTCCCCCCGGGGGGCCCATTCGACCCAGTACTTC. Translation gives CASSSPRGAHSTQYF. The chain has TRBV28 and TRBJ2-5; weak D call: TRBD2 (7 bases). The CDR3 consists of 15 residues. Trimming stripped 4 bases from V and 7 bases from J, with 19 bases between. The V gene's germline CDR1 is MDHEN and CDR2 SYDVKM.